A selection of T cell receptor beta chains follows, all from one sample in a study of blood T cell repertoires in COVID-19. TCRdb keeps only in-frame clones here, not all; method: immunoSEQ multiplex PCR. The sample holds tens of thousands of clones, over 70% seen once. Sequencing input: peripheral blood. The source is a woman aged 70 to 79 with acute or convalescent COVID-19. Each CDR3 is given with its conserved first and last residue. D genes are given only for firm matches. Clone size is given for some rows only: seen once, a few or many times, or a class if the clone is expanded.

D gene,J gene,V gene,clone size,CDR3 DNA,CDR3 protein
TRBD1,TRBJ1-5,TRBV28,.,TGTGCCAGCAGTATAAACAGGGGCCACATTCAGCCCCAGCATTTT,CASSINRGHIQPQHF
.,TRBJ2-1,TRBV3-1/TRBV3-2,once,TGTGCCAGCAGCCAATGGGTAGGGGGGGTTTCCTACAATGAGCAGTTCTTC,CASSQWVGGVSYNEQFF
.,TRBJ2-4,TRBV5-1,.,TGCGCCAGCAGCTTGGACACGGGAATTCAGTACTTC,CASSLDTGIQYF
.,TRBJ2-1,TRBV29-1,.,TGCAGCGCCGCGTACAGGGCCCAGCATGAGCAGTTCTTC,CSAAYRAQHEQFF
.,TRBJ1-4,TRBV7-2,.,TGTGCCAGCAGCTTACAGGGCAGCACACCAACTAATGAAAAACTGTTTTTT,CASSLQGSTPTNEKLFF
.,TRBJ1-2,TRBV20-1,.,TGCAGTGCTCCGCGAACCTATGGCTACACCTTC,CSAPRTYGYTF
.,TRBJ2-1,TRBV28,.,TGTGCCAGCAGTTTAGTAGGGGCGGGGAATGAGCAGTTCTTC,CASSLVGAGNEQFF
TRBD1,TRBJ1-1,TRBV3-1/TRBV3-2,once,TGTGCCAGCAGCGCCGCCGGGACAGGGGGGAACACTGAAGCTTTCTTT,CASSAAGTGGNTEAFF
TRBD1,TRBJ1-2,TRBV19,.,TGTGCCAGTAGTCCGGGGACAGGGAGCTATGGCTACACCTTC,CASSPGTGSYGYTF
.,TRBJ1-2,TRBV28,few,TGTGCCAGCAGTTCGGCGGAGGCGGGGCGTGTTAACTATGGCTACACCTTC,CASSSAEAGRVNYGYTF